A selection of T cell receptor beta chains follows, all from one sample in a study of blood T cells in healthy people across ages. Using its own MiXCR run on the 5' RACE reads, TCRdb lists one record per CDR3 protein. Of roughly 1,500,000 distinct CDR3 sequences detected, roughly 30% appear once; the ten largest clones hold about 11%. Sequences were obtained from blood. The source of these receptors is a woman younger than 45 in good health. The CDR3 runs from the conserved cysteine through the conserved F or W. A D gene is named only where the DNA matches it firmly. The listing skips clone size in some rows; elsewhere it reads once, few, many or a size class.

CDR3: CASSPRTGQGSYNEQFF
DNA: TGTGCCAGCTCACCAAGAACGGGACAGGGGTCCTACAATGAGCAGTTCTTC
size: .
V: TRBV18
J: TRBJ2-1
D: TRBD1

CDR3: CASSGVEAYEQYF
DNA: TGTGCCAGCAGCGGGGTCGAGGCCTACGAGCAGTACTTC
size: .
V: TRBV7-8
J: TRBJ2-7
D: .

CDR3: CAWARLRGTLMETQYF
DNA: TGTGCCTGGGCGAGGCTGAGGGGGACACTCATGGAGACCCAGTACTTC
size: .
V: TRBV30
J: TRBJ2-5
D: .

CDR3: CASSHQGLLKTYEQYF
DNA: TGTGCCAGCAGCCATCAGGGACTTCTAAAAACCTACGAGCAGTACTTC
size: .
V: TRBV14
J: TRBJ2-7
D: .

CDR3: CASSLDGDSNQPQHF
DNA: TGCGCCAGCAGCTTGGACGGAGATAGCAATCAGCCCCAGCATTTT
size: many
V: TRBV5-1
J: TRBJ1-5
D: .

CDR3: CTSSPGQQETQYF
DNA: TGTACCAGCTCACCAGGACAACAAGAGACCCAGTACTTC
size: once
V: TRBV18
J: TRBJ2-5
D: .

CDR3: CSAGVAGTYNEQFF
DNA: TGCAGTGCTGGAGTAGCGGGGACATACAATGAGCAGTTCTTC
size: .
V: TRBV20-1
J: TRBJ2-1
D: TRBD2

CDR3: CSARAEGGRIGTNEKLFF
DNA: TGCAGTGCTAGAGCCGAGGGTGGAAGGATCGGAACTAATGAAAAACTGTTTTTT
size: once
V: TRBV20-1
J: TRBJ1-4
D: .

CDR3: CASSRDRRTEAFF
DNA: TGTGCCAGCAGTAGAGACAGGAGAACTGAAGCTTTCTTT
size: .
V: TRBV12-3/TRBV12-4
J: TRBJ1-1
D: .

CDR3: CASRASGQGKQFF
DNA: TGTGCCAGCAGAGCCTCAGGACAGGGTAAGCAGTTCTTC
size: .
V: TRBV6-4
J: TRBJ2-1
D: TRBD1

CDR3: CASSAGLAGRTGELFF
DNA: TGTGCCAGCAGCGCGGGACTAGCGGGACGGACCGGGGAGCTGTTTTTT
size: .
V: TRBV7-6
J: TRBJ2-2
D: TRBD2

CDR3: CASSSRTSGGSLSTDTQYF
DNA: TGTGCTAGCAGCTCGAGGACTAGCGGGGGGTCCCTCAGCACAGATACGCAGTATTTT
size: .
V: TRBV6-1
J: TRBJ2-3
D: TRBD2

CDR3: CASTPRTGTYEQYF
DNA: TGTGCCAGCACCCCCCGGACAGGAACCTACGAGCAGTACTTC
size: .
V: TRBV5-8
J: TRBJ2-7
D: TRBD1

CDR3: CSVAGGPDRDQETQYF
DNA: TGCAGCGTCGCTGGGGGCCCGGACAGGGACCAAGAGACCCAGTACTTC
size: many
V: TRBV29-1
J: TRBJ2-5
D: TRBD1

CDR3: CASSLRQGGEDQPQHF
DNA: TGTGCCAGCAGCCTTAGACAGGGGGGGGAGGATCAGCCCCAGCATTTT
size: .
V: TRBV6-6
J: TRBJ1-5
D: TRBD1

CDR3: CASSLSGGNYGYTF
DNA: TGTGCCAGCAGCTTATCAGGGGGCAACTATGGCTACACCTTC
size: many
V: TRBV27
J: TRBJ1-2
D: TRBD1